A selection of T cell receptor beta chains follows, all from one sample in a study of blood T cell repertoires in COVID-19. The protocol was immunoSEQ multiplex PCR, while the TCRdb copy is restricted to in-frame clones and leaves out a portion. This sample has approximately 280,000 clones, with 65% to 90% found just once. What was sequenced was peripheral blood. Receptor source: a man in his fifties or sixties with active or convalescent COVID-19. Both conserved end residues are part of each CDR3. The D gene is left open where the match is weak. Size is stated for part of the rows, as once, few or many counts, or as a class when the clone is expanded.

size: NA
V: TRBV6-5
D: NA
J: TRBJ1-5
CDR3: CASSYVPEASNQPQHF
DNA: TGTGCCAGCAGTTACGTCCCGGAGGCCAGCAATCAGCCCCAGCATTTT

size: once
V: TRBV29-1
D: TRBD1
J: TRBJ1-2
CDR3: CSVGGGLGTGDTAGYTF
DNA: TGCAGCGTTGGAGGTGGGTTGGGGACAGGGGACACCGCGGGCTACACCTTC

size: NA
V: TRBV3-1/TRBV3-2
D: TRBD2
J: TRBJ2-1
CDR3: CASSQALAGVDEQFF
DNA: TGTGCCAGCAGCCAAGCCCTAGCGGGAGTCGATGAGCAGTTCTTC

size: NA
V: TRBV11-3
D: NA
J: TRBJ1-1
CDR3: CASSQGPNTEAFF
DNA: TGTGCCAGCAGCCAGGGCCCAAACACTGAAGCTTTCTTT

size: NA
V: TRBV5-1
D: TRBD2
J: TRBJ2-1
CDR3: CASSLGLAAHYNEQFF
DNA: TGCGCCAGCAGCTTGGGTCTAGCGGCCCACTACAATGAGCAGTTCTTC

size: NA
V: TRBV4-3
D: NA
J: TRBJ1-3
CDR3: CASSYSGSGNTIYF
DNA: TGCGCCAGCAGCTACTCGGGCTCTGGAAACACCATATATTTT

size: NA
V: TRBV12-3/TRBV12-4
D: TRBD1
J: TRBJ2-5
CDR3: CASSRDRETQYF
DNA: TGTGCCAGCAGTAGGGACAGAGAGACCCAGTACTTC

size: NA
V: TRBV5-1
D: NA
J: TRBJ2-3
CDR3: CASSPSGSRTDTQYF
DNA: TGCGCCAGCAGCCCCTCAGGGTCCCGCACAGATACGCAGTATTTT

size: NA
V: TRBV4-1
D: NA
J: TRBJ1-5
CDR3: CASSQSSGYQPQHF
DNA: TGCGCCAGCAGCCAATCATCGGGGTATCAGCCCCAGCATTTT

size: NA
V: TRBV5-1
D: NA
J: TRBJ1-1
CDR3: CASSGGYEAFF
DNA: TGCGCCAGCAGCGGGGGGTATGAAGCTTTCTTT

size: NA
V: TRBV27
D: NA
J: TRBJ1-6
CDR3: CASSPRTAPNSPLHF
DNA: TGTGCCAGCAGTCCACGGACAGCACCGAATTCACCCCTCCACTTT

size: NA
V: TRBV30
D: NA
J: TRBJ1-2
CDR3: CAWSVSRGYTF
DNA: TGTGCCTGGAGTGTGTCTAGGGGCTACACCTTC

size: once
V: TRBV27
D: TRBD1
J: TRBJ1-2
CDR3: CASSLYGTGNYGYTF
DNA: TGTGCCAGCAGTTTATACGGGACAGGCAACTATGGCTACACCTTC

size: few
V: TRBV9
D: NA
J: TRBJ2-2
CDR3: CASSDTGGADGELFF
DNA: TGTGCCAGCAGCGATACAGGGGGGGCAGACGGGGAGCTGTTTTTT

size: NA
V: TRBV12-3/TRBV12-4
D: NA
J: TRBJ1-1
CDR3: CASSYRSGTEAFF
DNA: TGTGCCAGCAGTTACAGAAGTGGGACTGAAGCTTTCTTT

size: NA
V: TRBV7-6
D: TRBD2
J: TRBJ2-5
CDR3: CASSPTIYLGGETQYF
DNA: TGTGCCAGCAGCCCTACTATTTACTTGGGGGGGGAGACCCAGTACTTC

size: NA
V: TRBV5-1
D: TRBD1
J: TRBJ2-1
CDR3: CASSLGQGRNNEQFF
DNA: TGCGCCAGCAGCTTGGGACAGGGAAGAAACAATGAGCAGTTCTTC

size: NA
V: TRBV18
D: NA
J: TRBJ1-3
CDR3: CASSPVSQGAAGNTIYF
DNA: TGTGCCAGCTCACCAGTCTCCCAAGGGGCGGCCGGAAACACCATATATTTT

size: once
V: TRBV10-3
D: NA
J: TRBJ1-2
CDR3: CAISDQGIRGYTF
DNA: TGTGCCATCAGTGACCAGGGTATTAGAGGCTACACCTTC

size: NA
V: TRBV5-3
D: NA
J: TRBJ2-5
CDR3: CVRSPRGSQETQYF
DNA: TGTGTCAGAAGCCCCCGAGGTAGCCAAGAGACCCAGTACTTC

size: NA
V: TRBV14
D: NA
J: TRBJ1-1
CDR3: CASSQVPGEMAEAFF
DNA: TGTGCCAGCAGCCAAGTCCCGGGGGAGATGGCTGAAGCTTTCTTT

size: NA
V: TRBV18
D: TRBD2
J: TRBJ2-1
CDR3: CASSPTSGRSSYNEQFF
DNA: TGTGCCAGCTCACCTACTAGCGGGAGATCCTCGTACAATGAGCAGTTCTTC

size: NA
V: TRBV7-2
D: TRBD1
J: TRBJ1-1
CDR3: CASSLSQGARTEAFF
DNA: TGTGCCAGCAGCTTAAGCCAGGGGGCGCGAACTGAAGCTTTCTTT

size: NA
V: TRBV14
D: NA
J: TRBJ1-2
CDR3: CASSQTRTGPYGYTF
DNA: TGTGCCAGCAGCCAGACCCGAACAGGGCCATATGGCTACACCTTC

size: NA
V: TRBV28
D: TRBD2
J: TRBJ2-7
CDR3: CASGPGGASQHYEQYF
DNA: TGTGCCAGCGGACCGGGGGGAGCTTCCCAGCACTACGAGCAGTACTTC

size: NA
V: TRBV18
D: TRBD1
J: TRBJ1-3
CDR3: CASSPSGQGVTGNTIYF
DNA: TGTGCCAGCTCACCATCGGGACAGGGGGTAACTGGAAACACCATATATTTT

size: once
V: TRBV6-4
D: NA
J: TRBJ1-1
CDR3: CAISGGDVNTEAFF
DNA: TGTGCCATCTCTGGGGGGGATGTGAACACTGAAGCTTTCTTT

size: NA
V: TRBV18
D: NA
J: TRBJ2-1
CDR3: CASSLPGPRGNEQFF
DNA: TGTGCCAGCTCACTCCCCGGCCCCCGGGGTAATGAGCAGTTCTTC

size: NA
V: TRBV7-3
D: NA
J: TRBJ2-6
CDR3: CASSSVAESSGANVLTF
DNA: TGTGCCAGCAGCTCGGTAGCGGAGTCCTCTGGGGCCAACGTCCTGACTTTC

size: NA
V: TRBV19
D: NA
J: TRBJ1-1
CDR3: CASTTDMNTEAFF
DNA: TGTGCCAGTACTACAGATATGAACACTGAAGCTTTCTTT

size: NA
V: TRBV6-6
D: NA
J: TRBJ2-2
CDR3: CASSSVSTGELFF
DNA: TGTGCCAGCAGTTCGGTTTCCACCGGGGAGCTGTTTTTT

size: NA
V: TRBV5-1
D: TRBD1
J: TRBJ1-2
CDR3: CASSRSGTEDQNGYTF
DNA: TGCGCCAGCAGCAGGTCCGGGACAGAAGATCAGAATGGCTACACCTTC

size: NA
V: TRBV5-1
D: NA
J: TRBJ1-4
CDR3: CASSSEPGHSGEKLFF
DNA: TGCGCCAGCAGCTCGGAACCAGGGCACTCTGGGGAAAAACTGTTTTTT

size: few
V: TRBV28
D: NA
J: TRBJ2-5
CDR3: CASSFRRSGMWETQYF
DNA: TGTGCCAGCAGTTTCCGCCGGTCGGGGATGTGGGAGACCCAGTACTTC

size: NA
V: TRBV10-1
D: TRBD2
J: TRBJ2-2
CDR3: CASGRGTGELFF
DNA: TGCGCCAGCGGGAGGGGAACCGGGGAGCTGTTTTTT

size: NA
V: TRBV30
D: TRBD1
J: TRBJ1-6
CDR3: CAWQGAPGSPLHF
DNA: TGTGCCTGGCAGGGGGCGCCGGGTTCACCCCTCCACTTT

size: few
V: TRBV4-2
D: TRBD2
J: TRBJ2-1
CDR3: CASSPREGRDNEQFF
DNA: TGTGCCAGCAGCCCCCGGGAGGGCCGCGACAATGAGCAGTTCTTC

size: once
V: TRBV15
D: NA
J: TRBJ2-4
CDR3: CATSRDPARVNIQYF
DNA: TGTGCCACCAGCAGAGATCCGGCCAGGGTAAACATTCAGTACTTC

size: NA
V: TRBV4-3
D: TRBD1
J: TRBJ1-4
CDR3: CASSQTGPALFATNEKLFF
DNA: TGCGCCAGCAGCCAGACAGGGCCCGCACTTTTTGCAACTAATGAAAAACTGTTTTTT

size: NA
V: TRBV5-1
D: TRBD2
J: TRBJ2-5
CDR3: CASRLHSAASGGGETQYF
DNA: TGCGCCAGCAGACTACACAGCGCCGCATCGGGGGGAGGGGAGACCCAGTACTTC

size: NA
V: TRBV28
D: NA
J: TRBJ2-1
CDR3: CASSSSGQGYNEQFF
DNA: NA

size: NA
V: TRBV19
D: TRBD1
J: TRBJ1-5
CDR3: CASSIGTGGNQPQHF
DNA: TGTGCCAGTAGTATAGGGACAGGGGGCAATCAGCCCCAGCATTTT

size: NA
V: TRBV9
D: NA
J: TRBJ1-4
CDR3: CASSGGGKTNEKLFF
DNA: TGTGCCAGCAGCGGGGGAGGGAAAACTAATGAAAAACTGTTTTTT

size: NA
V: TRBV28
D: TRBD1
J: TRBJ1-2
CDR3: CASETTGTGYGYTF
DNA: TGTGCCAGCGAAACTACCGGGACAGGGTATGGCTACACCTTC

size: NA
V: TRBV15
D: NA
J: TRBJ2-2
CDR3: CATSRDSGAANTGELFF
DNA: TGTGCCACCAGCAGAGATTCAGGGGCCGCAAACACCGGGGAGCTGTTTTTT

size: NA
V: TRBV28
D: TRBD2
J: TRBJ2-3
CDR3: CASSLYRGVTGDTDTQYF
DNA: TGTGCCAGCAGTTTATATCGGGGGGTGACGGGAGATACAGATACGCAGTATTTT

size: NA
V: TRBV29-1
D: NA
J: TRBJ2-5
CDR3: CSVDPGFDQETQYF
DNA: TGCAGCGTTGACCCGGGATTCGACCAAGAGACCCAGTACTTC

size: NA
V: TRBV7-2
D: TRBD2
J: TRBJ2-1
CDR3: CASSLTSGTYNEQFF
DNA: TGTGCCAGCAGCCTCACTAGCGGGACCTACAATGAGCAGTTCTTC

size: NA
V: TRBV5-1
D: TRBD1
J: TRBJ1-4
CDR3: CASSLGQGSEKLFF
DNA: TGCGCCAGCAGCTTGGGACAGGGATCGGAAAAACTGTTTTTT

size: NA
V: TRBV12-3/TRBV12-4
D: TRBD2
J: TRBJ2-7
CDR3: CASRGTSPYEQYF
DNA: TGTGCCAGCAGGGGGACTAGCCCCTACGAGCAGTACTTC

size: few
V: TRBV11-1
D: TRBD2
J: TRBJ2-4
CDR3: CASSVNSGTQNIQYF
DNA: TGTGCCAGCAGCGTAAACAGCGGGACCCAAAACATTCAGTACTTC

size: NA
V: TRBV4-1
D: TRBD2
J: TRBJ2-2
CDR3: CASSQDPSGSTGELFF
DNA: TGCGCCAGCAGCCAAGATCCTAGCGGGAGCACCGGGGAGCTGTTTTTT

size: NA
V: TRBV28
D: TRBD2
J: TRBJ2-3
CDR3: CATRLAGGRTDTQYF
DNA: TGTGCCACCCGACTAGCGGGAGGGCGCACAGATACGCAGTATTTT

size: NA
V: TRBV18
D: TRBD1
J: TRBJ1-5
CDR3: CASSPPGGTGGISNQPQHF
DNA: TGTGCCAGCTCACCACCGGGGGGGACAGGAGGTATTAGCAATCAGCCCCAGCATTTT

size: NA
V: TRBV27
D: NA
J: TRBJ1-1
CDR3: CASSSVMNTEAFF
DNA: TGTGCCAGCAGTTCAGTTATGAACACTGAAGCTTTCTTT

size: NA
V: TRBV11-3
D: TRBD2
J: TRBJ2-2
CDR3: CASSPGGLAGDDTGELFF
DNA: TGTGCCAGCAGCCCCGGAGGACTAGCGGGAGATGACACCGGGGAGCTGTTTTTT

size: NA
V: TRBV5-6
D: NA
J: TRBJ1-6
CDR3: CASSLDRNYNSPLHF
DNA: TGTGCCAGCAGCTTGGACAGAAACTATAATTCACCCCTCCACTTT